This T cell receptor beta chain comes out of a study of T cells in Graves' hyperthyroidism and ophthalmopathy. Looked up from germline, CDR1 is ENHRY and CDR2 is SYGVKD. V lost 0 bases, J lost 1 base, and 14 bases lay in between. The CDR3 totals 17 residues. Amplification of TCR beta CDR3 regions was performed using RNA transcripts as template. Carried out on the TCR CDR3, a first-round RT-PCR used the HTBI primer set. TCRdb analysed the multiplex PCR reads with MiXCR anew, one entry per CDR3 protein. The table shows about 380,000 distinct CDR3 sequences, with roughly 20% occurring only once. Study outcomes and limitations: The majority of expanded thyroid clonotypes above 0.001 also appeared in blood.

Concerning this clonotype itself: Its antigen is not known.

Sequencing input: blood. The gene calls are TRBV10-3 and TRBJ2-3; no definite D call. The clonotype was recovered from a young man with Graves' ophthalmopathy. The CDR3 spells CAISESRSNYRTDTQYF. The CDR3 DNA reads TGTGCCATCAGTGAGTCGAGGAGCAATTACCGCACAGATACGCAGTATTTT.